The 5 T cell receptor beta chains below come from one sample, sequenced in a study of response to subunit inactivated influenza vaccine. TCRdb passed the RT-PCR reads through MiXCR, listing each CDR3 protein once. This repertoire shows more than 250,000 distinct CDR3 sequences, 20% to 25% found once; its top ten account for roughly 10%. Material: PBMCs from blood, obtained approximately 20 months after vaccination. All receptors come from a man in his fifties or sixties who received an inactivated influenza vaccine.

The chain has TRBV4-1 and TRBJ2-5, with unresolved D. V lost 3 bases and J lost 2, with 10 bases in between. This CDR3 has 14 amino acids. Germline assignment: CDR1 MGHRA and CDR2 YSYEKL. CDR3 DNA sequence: TGCGCCAGCAGCCATCACGGGCGACAAGAGACCCAGTACTTC. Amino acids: CASSHHGRQETQYF.

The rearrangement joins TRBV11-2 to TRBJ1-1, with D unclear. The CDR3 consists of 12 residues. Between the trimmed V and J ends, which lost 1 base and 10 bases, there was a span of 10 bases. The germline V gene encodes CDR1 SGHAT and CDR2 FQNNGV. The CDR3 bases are TGTGCCAGCAGCTTAGTCCGGCCAGGAGCTTTCTTT. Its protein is CASSLVRPGAFF.

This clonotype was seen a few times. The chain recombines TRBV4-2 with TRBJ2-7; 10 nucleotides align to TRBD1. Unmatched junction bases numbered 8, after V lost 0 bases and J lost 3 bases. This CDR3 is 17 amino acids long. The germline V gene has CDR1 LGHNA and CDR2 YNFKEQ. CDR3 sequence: CASSQDSLGQGFYEQYF. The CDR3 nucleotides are TGTGCCAGCAGCCAAGATAGTCTGGGACAGGGGTTCTACGAGCAGTACTTC.

The CDR3 coding sequence is TGCGCCAGCAGCCCTGCCCCAGGAATGAGCTCCTATAATTCACCCCTCCACTTT. Amino acid sequence: CASSPAPGMSSYNSPLHF. The chain carries TRBV5-1 and TRBJ1-6, with D hard to call. V was cut by 4 bases and J by 0 bases, with 17 bases left in between. The CDR3 has 18 amino acids. CDR1 and CDR2 from the germline V gene are SGHRS and YFSETQ.

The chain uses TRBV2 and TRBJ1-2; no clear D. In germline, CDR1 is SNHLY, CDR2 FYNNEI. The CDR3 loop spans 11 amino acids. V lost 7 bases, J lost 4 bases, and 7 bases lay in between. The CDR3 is CASMGGYGYTF. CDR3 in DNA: TGTGCCAGCATGGGAGGCTATGGCTACACCTTC.